Given below is one T cell receptor (beta chain) in context. V lost 2 bases, J lost 4 bases, and 22 bases lay in between. The CDR3 is made up of 18 amino acids. Germline values: CDR1 SGDLS, CDR2 YYNGEE. This entry belongs to a study of blood T cell repertoires in COVID-19. Authors' processing steps: Amplifying reference gene primers gave estimates of nucleated cell counts. The protocol was immunoSEQ multiplex PCR, while the TCRdb copy is restricted to in-frame clones and leaves out a portion. The V and J calls and clone size were taken over from that table, and D and trimming were inferred from the DNA. The top ten hold approximately 0.8% of the sample, which has 250,000 or so clones, 88% seen once.

The chain has TRBV9 and TRBJ2-1; a weak D match, TRBD2 (6 bases). This clonotype originated in a woman in her thirties with acute or convalescent COVID-19. Sequenced material: peripheral blood. Written as DNA, the CDR3 is TGTGCCAGCAGCGTCCGTCCGGAGCCGGGGGTCCTGTACAATGAGCAGTTCTTC. The encoded protein is CASSVRPEPGVLYNEQFF. Full variable domain (outside the CDR3, taken from reference TRBV9 and TRBJ2-1): DSGVTQTPKHLITATGQRVTLRCSPRSGDLSVYWYQQSLDQGLQFLIQYYNGEERAKGNILERFSAQQFPDLHSELNLSSLELGDSALYFCASSVRPEPGVLYNEQFFGPGTRLTVL.